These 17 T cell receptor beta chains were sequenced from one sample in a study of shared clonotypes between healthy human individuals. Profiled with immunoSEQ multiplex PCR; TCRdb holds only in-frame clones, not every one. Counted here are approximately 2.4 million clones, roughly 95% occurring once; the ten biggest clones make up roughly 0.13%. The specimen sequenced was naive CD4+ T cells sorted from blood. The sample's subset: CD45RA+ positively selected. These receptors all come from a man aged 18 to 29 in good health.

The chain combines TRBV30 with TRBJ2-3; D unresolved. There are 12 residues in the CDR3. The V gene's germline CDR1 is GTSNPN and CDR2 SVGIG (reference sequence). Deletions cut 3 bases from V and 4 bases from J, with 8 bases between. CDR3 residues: CAWSENSDTQYF. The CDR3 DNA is TGTGCCTGGAGCGAAAATTCAGATACGCAGTATTTT.

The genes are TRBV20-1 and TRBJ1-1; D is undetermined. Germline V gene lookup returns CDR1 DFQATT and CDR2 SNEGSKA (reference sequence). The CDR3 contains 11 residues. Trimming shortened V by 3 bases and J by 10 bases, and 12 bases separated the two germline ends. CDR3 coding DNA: TGCAGTGCTAGCACCCCCCGCGGAGCTTTCTTT. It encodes CSASTPRGAFF.

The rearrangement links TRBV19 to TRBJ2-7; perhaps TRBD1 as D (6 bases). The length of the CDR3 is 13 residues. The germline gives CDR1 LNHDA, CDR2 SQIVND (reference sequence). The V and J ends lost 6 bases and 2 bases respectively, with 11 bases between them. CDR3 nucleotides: TGTGCCAGTAGGGGGGACAAAACCTACGAGCAGTACTTC. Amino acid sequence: CASRGDKTYEQYF.

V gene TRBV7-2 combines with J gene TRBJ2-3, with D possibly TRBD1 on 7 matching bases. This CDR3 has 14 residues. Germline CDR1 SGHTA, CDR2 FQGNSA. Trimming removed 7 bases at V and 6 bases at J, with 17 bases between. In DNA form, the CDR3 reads TGTGCCAGCACCCAAGGAGGGGGCGGTGATACGCAGTATTTT. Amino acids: CASTQGGGGDTQYF.

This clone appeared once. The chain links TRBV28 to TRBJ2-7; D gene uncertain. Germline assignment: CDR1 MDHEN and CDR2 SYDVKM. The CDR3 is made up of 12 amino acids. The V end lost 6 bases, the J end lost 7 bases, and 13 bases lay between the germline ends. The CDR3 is CASSTLIIEQYF. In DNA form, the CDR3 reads TGTGCCAGCAGCACACTAATAATAGAGCAGTACTTC.

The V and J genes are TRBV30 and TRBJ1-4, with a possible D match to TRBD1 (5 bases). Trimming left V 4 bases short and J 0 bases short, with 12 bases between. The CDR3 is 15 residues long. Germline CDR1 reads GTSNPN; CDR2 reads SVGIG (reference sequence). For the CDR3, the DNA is TGTGCCTGGAAACGGGCGGGGGCAACTAATGAAAAACTGTTTTTT. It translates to CAWKRAGATNEKLFF.

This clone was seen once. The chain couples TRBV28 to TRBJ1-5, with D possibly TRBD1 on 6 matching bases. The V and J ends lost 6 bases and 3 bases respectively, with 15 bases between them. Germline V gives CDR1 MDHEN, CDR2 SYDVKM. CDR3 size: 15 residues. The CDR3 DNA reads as TGTGCCAGCAGACAAACAGGGCCTTACAATCAGCCCCAGCATTTT. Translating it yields CASRQTGPYNQPQHF. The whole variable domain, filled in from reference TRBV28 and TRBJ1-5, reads DVKVTQSSRYLVKRTGEKVFLECVQDMDHENMFWYRQDPGLGLRLIYFSYDVKMKEKGDIPEGYSVSREKKERFSLILESASTNQTSMYLCASRQTGPYNQPQHFGDGTRLSIL.

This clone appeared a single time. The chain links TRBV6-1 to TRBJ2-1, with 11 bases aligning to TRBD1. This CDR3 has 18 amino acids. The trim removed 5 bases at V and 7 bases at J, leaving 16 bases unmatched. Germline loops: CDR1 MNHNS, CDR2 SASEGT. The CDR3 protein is CASSQGQGALWRANEQFF. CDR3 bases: TGTGCCAGCAGTCAAGGACAGGGGGCGCTCTGGCGGGCAAATGAGCAGTTCTTC.

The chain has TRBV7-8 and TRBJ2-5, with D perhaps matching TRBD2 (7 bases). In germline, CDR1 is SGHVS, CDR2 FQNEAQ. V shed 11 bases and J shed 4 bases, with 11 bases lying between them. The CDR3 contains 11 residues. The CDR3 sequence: CAGGGRETQYF. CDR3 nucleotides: TGTGCCGGGGGCGGGAGAGAGACCCAGTACTTC.

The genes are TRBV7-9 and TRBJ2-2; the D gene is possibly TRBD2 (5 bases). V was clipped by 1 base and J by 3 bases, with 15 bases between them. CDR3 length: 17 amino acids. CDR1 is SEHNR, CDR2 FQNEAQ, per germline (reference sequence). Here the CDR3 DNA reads TGTGCCAGCAGCTTAGTAGGAGGCGGGTGGCACACCGGGGAGCTGTTTTTT. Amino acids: CASSLVGGGWHTGELFF.

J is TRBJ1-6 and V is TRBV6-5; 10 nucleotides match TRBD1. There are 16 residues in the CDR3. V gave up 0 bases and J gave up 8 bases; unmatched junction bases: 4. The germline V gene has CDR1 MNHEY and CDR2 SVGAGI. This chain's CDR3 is CASSYSGQGYDSPLHF. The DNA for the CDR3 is TGTGCCAGCAGTTACTCGGGACAGGGGTACGATTCACCCCTCCACTTT.

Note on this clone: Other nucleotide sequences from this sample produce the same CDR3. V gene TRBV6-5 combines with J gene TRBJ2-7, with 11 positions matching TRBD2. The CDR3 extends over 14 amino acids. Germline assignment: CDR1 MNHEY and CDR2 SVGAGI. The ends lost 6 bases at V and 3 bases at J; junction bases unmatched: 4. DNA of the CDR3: TGTGCCAGCAGCCGCGGACTAGCGGGCTACGAGCAGTACTTC. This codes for CASSRGLAGYEQYF.

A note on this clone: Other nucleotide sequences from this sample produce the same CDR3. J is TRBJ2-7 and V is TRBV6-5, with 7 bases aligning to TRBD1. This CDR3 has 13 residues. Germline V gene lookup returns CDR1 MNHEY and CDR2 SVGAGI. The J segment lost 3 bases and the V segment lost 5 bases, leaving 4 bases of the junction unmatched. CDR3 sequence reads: CASSRGTVYEQYF. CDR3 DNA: TGTGCCAGCAGTCGAGGGACAGTCTACGAGCAGTACTTC.

The CDR3 loop is CASRGDRAEQFF. The CDR3 coding sequence is TGTGCCAGCAGAGGGGACAGGGCTGAGCAGTTCTTC. The V and J genes are TRBV2 and TRBJ2-1; 9 nucleotides line up with TRBD1. V trimming: 6 bases; J trimming: 9 bases; junction bases outside the gene matches: 3. This CDR3 spans 12 amino acids. Germline V CDR1 and CDR2: SNHLY, FYNNEI.

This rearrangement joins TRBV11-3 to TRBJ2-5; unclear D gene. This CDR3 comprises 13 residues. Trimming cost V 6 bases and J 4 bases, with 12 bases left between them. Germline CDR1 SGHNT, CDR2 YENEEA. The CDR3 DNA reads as TGTGCCAGCAGTTCGGGCCCAGGAGAGACCCAGTACTTC. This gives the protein CASSSGPGETQYF.

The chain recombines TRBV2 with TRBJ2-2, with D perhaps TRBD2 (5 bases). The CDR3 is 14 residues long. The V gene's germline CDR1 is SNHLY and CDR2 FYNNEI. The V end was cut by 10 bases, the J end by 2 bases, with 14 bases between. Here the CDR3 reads CATKAETNTGELFF. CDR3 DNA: TGTGCCACGAAAGCGGAGACAAACACCGGGGAGCTGTTTTTT.

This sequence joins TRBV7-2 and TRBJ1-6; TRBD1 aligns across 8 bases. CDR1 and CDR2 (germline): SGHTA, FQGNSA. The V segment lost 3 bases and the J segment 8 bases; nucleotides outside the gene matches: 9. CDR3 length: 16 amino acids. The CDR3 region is CASSLTTTGVDSPLHF. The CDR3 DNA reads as TGTGCCAGCAGCTTGACGACGACAGGGGTAGATTCACCCCTCCACTTT.